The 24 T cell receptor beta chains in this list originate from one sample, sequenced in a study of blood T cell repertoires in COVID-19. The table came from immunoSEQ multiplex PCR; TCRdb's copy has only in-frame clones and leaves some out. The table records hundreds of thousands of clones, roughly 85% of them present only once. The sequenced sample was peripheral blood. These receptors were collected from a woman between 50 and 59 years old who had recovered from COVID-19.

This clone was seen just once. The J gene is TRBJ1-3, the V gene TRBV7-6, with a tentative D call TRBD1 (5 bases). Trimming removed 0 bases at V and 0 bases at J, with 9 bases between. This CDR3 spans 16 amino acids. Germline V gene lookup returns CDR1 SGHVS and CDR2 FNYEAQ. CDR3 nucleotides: TGTGCCAGCAGCTTAGCGACAGATCTCTCTGGAAACACCATATATTTT. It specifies CASSLATDLSGNTIYF.

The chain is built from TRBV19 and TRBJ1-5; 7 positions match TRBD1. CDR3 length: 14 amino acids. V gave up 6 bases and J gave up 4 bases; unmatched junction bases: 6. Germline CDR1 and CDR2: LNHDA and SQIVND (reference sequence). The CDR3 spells CASSTTTGNQPQHF. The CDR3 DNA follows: TGTGCCAGTAGCACCACGACAGGGAATCAGCCCCAGCATTTT.

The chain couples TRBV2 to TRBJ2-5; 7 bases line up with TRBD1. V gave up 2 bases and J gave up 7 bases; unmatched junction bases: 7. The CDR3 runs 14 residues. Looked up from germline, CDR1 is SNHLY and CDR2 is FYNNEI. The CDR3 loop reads CASSEIRGLVTQYF. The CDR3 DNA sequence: TGTGCCAGCAGTGAAATAAGGGGGCTCGTGACCCAGTACTTC.

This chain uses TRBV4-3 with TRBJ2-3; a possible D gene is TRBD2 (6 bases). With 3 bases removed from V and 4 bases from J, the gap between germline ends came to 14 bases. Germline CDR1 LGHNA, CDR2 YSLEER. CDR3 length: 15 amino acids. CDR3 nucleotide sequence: TGCGCCAGCAGCCAGCGGGGCCCAGCTGCAGATACGCAGTATTTT. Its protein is CASSQRGPAADTQYF.

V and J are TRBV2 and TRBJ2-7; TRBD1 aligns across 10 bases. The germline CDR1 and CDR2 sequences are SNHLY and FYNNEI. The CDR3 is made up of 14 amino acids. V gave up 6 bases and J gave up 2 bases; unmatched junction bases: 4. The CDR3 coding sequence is TGTGCCAGCAGACTCGGGACAGGGGCCTACGAGCAGTACTTC. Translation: CASRLGTGAYEQYF.

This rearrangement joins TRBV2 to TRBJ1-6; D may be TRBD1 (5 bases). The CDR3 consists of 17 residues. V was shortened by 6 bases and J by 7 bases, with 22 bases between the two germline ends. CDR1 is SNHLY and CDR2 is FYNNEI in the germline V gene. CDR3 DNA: TGTGCCAGCAGACTTAGGAGGGGCCCCGGCGTGAATTCACCCCTCCACTTT. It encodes CASRLRRGPGVNSPLHF.

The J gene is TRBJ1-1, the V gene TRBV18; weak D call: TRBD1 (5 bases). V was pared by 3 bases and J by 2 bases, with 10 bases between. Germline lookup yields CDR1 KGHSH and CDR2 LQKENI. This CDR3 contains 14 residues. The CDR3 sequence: CASSPGRTNTEAFF. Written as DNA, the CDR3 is TGTGCCAGCTCACCCGGCAGGACAAACACTGAAGCTTTCTTT.

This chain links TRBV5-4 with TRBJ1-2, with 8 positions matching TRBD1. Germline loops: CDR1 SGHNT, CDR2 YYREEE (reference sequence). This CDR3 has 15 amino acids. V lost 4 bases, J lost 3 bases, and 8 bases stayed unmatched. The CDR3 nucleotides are TGTGCCAGCAGCATGGGACAGGCCGTCTACTATGGCTACACCTTC. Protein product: CASSMGQAVYYGYTF.

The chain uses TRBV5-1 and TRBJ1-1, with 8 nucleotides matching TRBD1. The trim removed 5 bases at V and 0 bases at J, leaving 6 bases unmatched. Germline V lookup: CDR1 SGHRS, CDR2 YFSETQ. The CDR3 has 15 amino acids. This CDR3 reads CASSQRQGMNTEAFF. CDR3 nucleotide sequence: TGCGCCAGCAGTCAAAGACAGGGGATGAACACTGAAGCTTTCTTT.

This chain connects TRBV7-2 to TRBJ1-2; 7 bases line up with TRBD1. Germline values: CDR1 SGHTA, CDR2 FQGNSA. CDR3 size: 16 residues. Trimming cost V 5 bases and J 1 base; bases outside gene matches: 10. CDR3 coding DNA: TGTGCCAGCAGCCCACTGTGGACAGGAGATAACTATGGCTACACCTTC. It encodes CASSPLWTGDNYGYTF.

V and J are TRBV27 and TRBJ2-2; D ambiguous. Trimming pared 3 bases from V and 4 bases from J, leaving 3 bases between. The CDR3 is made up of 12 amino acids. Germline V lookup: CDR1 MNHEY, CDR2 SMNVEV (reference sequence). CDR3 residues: CASSFGTGELFF. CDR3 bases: TGTGCCAGCAGTTTCGGCACCGGGGAGCTGTTTTTT.

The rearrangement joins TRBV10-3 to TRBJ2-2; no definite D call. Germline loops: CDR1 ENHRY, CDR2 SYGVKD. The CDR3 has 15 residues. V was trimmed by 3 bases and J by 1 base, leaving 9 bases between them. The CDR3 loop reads CAISETAENTGELFF. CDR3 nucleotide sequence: TGTGCCATCAGTGAAACGGCGGAGAACACCGGGGAGCTGTTTTTT.

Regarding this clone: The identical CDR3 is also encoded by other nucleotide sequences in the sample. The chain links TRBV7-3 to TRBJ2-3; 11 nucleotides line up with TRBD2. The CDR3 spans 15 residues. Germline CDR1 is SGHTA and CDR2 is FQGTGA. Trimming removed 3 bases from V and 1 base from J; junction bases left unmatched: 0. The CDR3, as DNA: TGTGCCAGCAGCTTGACTAGCGGGGGCACAGATACGCAGTATTTT. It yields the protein CASSLTSGGTDTQYF.

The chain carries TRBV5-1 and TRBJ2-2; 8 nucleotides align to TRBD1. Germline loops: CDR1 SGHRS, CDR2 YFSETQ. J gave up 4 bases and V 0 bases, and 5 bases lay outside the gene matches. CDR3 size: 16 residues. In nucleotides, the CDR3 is TGCGCCAGCAGCTTGGAGTGGACAGGGACCACCGGGGAGCTGTTTTTT. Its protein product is CASSLEWTGTTGELFF.

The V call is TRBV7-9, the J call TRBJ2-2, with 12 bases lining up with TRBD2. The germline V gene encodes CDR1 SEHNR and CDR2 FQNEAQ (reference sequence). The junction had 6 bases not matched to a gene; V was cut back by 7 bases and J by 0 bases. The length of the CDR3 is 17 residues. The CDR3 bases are TGTGCCAGCACCATCTCTAGCGGGAGGGCGAACACCGGGGAGCTGTTTTTT. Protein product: CASTISSGRANTGELFF.

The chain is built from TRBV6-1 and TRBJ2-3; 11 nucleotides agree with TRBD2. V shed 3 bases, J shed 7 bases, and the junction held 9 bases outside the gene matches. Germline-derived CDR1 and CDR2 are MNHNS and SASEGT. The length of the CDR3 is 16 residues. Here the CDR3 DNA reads TGTGCCAGCAGTGATTCCACTAGCGGGAGTAGGAATACGCAGTATTTT. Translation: CASSDSTSGSRNTQYF.

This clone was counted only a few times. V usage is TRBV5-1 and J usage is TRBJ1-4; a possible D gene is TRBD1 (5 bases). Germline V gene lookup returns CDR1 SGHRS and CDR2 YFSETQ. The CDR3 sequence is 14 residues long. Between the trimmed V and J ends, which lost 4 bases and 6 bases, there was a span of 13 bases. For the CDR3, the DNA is TGCGCCAGCAGCCGAGACAGCCAGTATGAAAAACTGTTTTTT. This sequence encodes CASSRDSQYEKLFF.

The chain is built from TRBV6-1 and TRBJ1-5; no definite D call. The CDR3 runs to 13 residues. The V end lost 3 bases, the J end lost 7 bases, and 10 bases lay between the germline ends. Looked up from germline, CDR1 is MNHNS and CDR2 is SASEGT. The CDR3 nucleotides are TGTGCCAGCAGTGATACGGGTTCCCAGCCCCAGCATTTT. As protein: CASSDTGSQPQHF.

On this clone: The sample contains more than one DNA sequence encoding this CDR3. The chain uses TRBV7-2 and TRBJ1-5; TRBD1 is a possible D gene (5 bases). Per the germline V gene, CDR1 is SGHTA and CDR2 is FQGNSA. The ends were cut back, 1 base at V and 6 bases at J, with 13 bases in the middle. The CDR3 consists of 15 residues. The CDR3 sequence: CASSLVAGNSQPQHF. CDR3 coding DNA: TGTGCCAGCAGCTTAGTGGCAGGGAATAGTCAGCCCCAGCATTTT. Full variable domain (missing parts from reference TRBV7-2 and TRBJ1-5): GAGVSQSPSNKVTEKGKDVELRCDPISGHTALYWYRQSLGQGLEFLIYFQGNSAPDKSGLPSDRFSAERTGGSVSTLTIQRTQQEDSAVYLCASSLVAGNSQPQHFGDGTRLSIL.

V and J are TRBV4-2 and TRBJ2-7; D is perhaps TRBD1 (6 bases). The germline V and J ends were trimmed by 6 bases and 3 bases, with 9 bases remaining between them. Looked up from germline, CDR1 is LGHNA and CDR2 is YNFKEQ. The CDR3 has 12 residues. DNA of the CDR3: TGTGCCAGCAGGATCAGGGGCTACGAGCAGTACTTC. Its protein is CASRIRGYEQYF.

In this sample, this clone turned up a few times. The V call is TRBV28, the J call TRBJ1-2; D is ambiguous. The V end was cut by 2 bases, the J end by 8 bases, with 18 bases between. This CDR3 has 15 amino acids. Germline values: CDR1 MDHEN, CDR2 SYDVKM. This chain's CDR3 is CASSLMRGGILGYTF. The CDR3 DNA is TGTGCCAGCAGTTTAATGCGGGGTGGAATACTGGGCTACACCTTC.

DNA for the CDR3: TGTGCCAGCAGGGAACAGGACTCCTACGAGCAGTACTTC. Its protein is CASREQDSYEQYF. The rearrangement joins TRBV28 to TRBJ2-7, with D tentatively TRBD1 (5 bases). Per germline, CDR1 MDHEN and CDR2 SYDVKM. This CDR3 region has 13 residues. V dropped 6 bases and J dropped 0 bases, with 9 bases sitting between them.

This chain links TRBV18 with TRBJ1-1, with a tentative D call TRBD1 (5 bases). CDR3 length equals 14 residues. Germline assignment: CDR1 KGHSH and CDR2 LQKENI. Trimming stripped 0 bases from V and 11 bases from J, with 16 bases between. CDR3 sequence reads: CASSPPDSPEMAFF. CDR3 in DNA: TGTGCCAGCTCACCACCTGACAGCCCAGAGATGGCTTTCTTT.

The CDR3 DNA is TGTGCCATCAGGAAAGGACTAGCGGGGGGCCCGGGGACAGATACGCAGTATTTT. Amino acids: CAIRKGLAGGPGTDTQYF. The chain has TRBV10-3 and TRBJ2-3; TRBD2 matches 14 bases. The CDR3 runs to 18 residues. V trimming: 6 bases; J trimming: 3 bases; junction bases outside the gene matches: 11. The germline CDR1 and CDR2 sequences are ENHRY and SYGVKD.